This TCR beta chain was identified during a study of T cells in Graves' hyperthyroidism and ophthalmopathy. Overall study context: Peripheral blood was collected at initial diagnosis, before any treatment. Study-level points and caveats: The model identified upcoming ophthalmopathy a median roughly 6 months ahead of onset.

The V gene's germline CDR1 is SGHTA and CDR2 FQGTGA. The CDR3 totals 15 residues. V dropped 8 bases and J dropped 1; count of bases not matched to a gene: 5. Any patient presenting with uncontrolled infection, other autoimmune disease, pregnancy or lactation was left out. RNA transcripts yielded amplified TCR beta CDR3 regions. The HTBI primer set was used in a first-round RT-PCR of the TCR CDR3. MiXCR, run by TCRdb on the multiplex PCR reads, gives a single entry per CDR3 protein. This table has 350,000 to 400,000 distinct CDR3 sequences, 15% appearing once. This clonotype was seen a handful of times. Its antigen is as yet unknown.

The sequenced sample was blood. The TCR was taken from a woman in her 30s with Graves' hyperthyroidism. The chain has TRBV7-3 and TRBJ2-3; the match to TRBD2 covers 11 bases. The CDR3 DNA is TGTGCCAGCGCATCTAGCGGGGGGCGCACAGATACGCAGTATTTT. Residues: CASASSGGRTDTQYF.